This T cell receptor (beta chain) was profiled in a study of T cells in Graves' hyperthyroidism and ophthalmopathy. RNA transcripts provided the source from which TCR beta CDR3 regions were amplified. The HTBI primer set served for first-round RT-PCR of the TCR CDR3. MiXCR, run by TCRdb on the multiplex PCR reads, gives a single entry per CDR3 protein. The table includes approximately 220,000 distinct CDR3 sequences, approximately 16% detected once. This clonotype appeared many times. The hyperthyroidism patients had all been newly diagnosed, and their disease duration was under 2 months. Their ages ranged from 18 to 65 years. Diagnoses rested on clinical symptoms, serum thyroxine and TRAb, thyroid ultrasound and orbital computed tomography. Fresh 10 ml peripheral blood yielded PBMCs. V lost 0 bases to trimming and J lost 3 bases, with 3 bases between them. This CDR3 has 12 residues. Germline assignment: CDR1 LGHDT and CDR2 YNNKEL (reference sequence).

Specimen: blood. This clonotype was sampled from a man aged 40-49 years with Graves' hyperthyroidism. V is TRBV3-1 and J is TRBJ2-7; no reliable D call. For the CDR3, the DNA is TGTGCCAGCAGCCAAGATGTCTACGAGCAGTACTTC. This gives the protein CASSQDVYEQYF.